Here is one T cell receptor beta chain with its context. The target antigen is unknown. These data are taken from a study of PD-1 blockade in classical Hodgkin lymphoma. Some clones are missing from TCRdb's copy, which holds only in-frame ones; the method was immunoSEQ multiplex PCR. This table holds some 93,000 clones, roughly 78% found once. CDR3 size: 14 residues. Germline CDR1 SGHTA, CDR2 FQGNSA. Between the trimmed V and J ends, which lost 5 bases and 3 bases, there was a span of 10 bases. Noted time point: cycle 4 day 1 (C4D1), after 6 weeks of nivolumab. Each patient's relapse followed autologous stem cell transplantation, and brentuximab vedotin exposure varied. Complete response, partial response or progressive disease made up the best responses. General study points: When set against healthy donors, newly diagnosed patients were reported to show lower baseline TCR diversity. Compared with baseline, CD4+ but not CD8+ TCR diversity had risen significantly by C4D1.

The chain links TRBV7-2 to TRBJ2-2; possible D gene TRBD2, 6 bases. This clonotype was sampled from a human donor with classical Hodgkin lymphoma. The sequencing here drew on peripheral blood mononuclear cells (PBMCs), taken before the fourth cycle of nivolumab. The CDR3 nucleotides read TGTGCCAGCAGCCCCCGGGGGTACACCGGGGAGCTGTTTTTT. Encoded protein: CASSPRGYTGELFF.